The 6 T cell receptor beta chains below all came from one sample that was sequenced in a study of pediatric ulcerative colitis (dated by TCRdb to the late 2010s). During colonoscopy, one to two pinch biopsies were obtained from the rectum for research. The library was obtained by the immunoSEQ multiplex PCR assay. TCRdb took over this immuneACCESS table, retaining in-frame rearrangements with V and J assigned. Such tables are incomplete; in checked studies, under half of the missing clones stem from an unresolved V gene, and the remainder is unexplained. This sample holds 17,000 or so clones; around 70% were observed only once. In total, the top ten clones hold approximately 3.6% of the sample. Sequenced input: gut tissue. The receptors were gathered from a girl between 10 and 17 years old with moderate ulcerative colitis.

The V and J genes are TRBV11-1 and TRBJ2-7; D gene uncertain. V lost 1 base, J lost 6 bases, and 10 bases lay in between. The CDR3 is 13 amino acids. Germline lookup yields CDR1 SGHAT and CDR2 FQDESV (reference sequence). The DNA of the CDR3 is TGTGCCAGCAGCTTAGGACCTACGACCGAGCAGTACTTC. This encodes CASSLGPTTEQYF.

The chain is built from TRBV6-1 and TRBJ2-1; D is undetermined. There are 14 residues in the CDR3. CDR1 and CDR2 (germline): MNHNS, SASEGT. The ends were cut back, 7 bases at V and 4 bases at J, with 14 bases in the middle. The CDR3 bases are TGTGCCAGCACGGGCGGAGTGGGGTACAATGAGCAGTTCTTC. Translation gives CASTGGVGYNEQFF.

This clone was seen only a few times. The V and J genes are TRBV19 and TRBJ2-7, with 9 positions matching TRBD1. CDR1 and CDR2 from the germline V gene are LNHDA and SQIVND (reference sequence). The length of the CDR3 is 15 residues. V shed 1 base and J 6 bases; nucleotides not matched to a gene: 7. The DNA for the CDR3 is TGTGCCAGTAGTATAGGAGGACAGGGGCCCTCCGAGCAGTACTTC. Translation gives CASSIGGQGPSEQYF.

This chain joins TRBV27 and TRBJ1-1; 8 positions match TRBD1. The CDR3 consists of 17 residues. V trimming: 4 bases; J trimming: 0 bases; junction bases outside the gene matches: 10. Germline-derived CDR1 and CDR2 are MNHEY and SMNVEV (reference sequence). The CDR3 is CASSSGTGRVLNTEAFF. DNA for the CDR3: TGTGCCAGCAGTTCCGGGACAGGTCGAGTTTTGAACACTGAAGCTTTCTTT.

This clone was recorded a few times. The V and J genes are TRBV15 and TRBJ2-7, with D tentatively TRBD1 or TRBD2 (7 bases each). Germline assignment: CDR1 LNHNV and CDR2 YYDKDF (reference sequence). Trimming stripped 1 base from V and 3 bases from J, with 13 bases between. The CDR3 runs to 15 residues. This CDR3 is CATSRGSRGGYEQYF. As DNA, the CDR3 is TGTGCCACCAGCAGAGGGTCCAGGGGGGGCTACGAGCAGTACTTC.

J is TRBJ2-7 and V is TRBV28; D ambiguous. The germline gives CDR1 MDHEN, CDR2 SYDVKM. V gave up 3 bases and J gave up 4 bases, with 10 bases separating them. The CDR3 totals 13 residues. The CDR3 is CASSLAWGYEQYF. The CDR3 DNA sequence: TGTGCCAGCAGTTTGGCCTGGGGTTACGAGCAGTACTTC.